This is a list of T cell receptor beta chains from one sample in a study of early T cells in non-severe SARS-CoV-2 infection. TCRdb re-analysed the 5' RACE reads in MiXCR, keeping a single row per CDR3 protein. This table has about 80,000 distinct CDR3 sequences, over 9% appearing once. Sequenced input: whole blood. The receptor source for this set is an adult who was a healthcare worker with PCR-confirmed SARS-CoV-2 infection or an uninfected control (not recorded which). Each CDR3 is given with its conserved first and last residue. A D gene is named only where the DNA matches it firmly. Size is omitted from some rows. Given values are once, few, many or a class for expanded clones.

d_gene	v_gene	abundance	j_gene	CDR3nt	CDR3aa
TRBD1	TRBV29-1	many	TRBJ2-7	TGCAGCGTTATGGCCGGGACAGGCTACGAGCAGTACTTC	CSVMAGTGYEQYF
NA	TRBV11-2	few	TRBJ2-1	TGTGCCAGCAGCCTCGGGAGAAGCTCCTACAATGAGCAGTTCTTC	CASSLGRSSYNEQFF
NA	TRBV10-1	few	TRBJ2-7	TGCGCCAGCAGTGGATATGGCGGGATTGGCTACGAGCAGTACTTC	CASSGYGGIGYEQYF
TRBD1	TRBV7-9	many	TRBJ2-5	TGTGCCGGGGGACAGCAAGAGACCCAGTACTTC	CAGGQQETQYF
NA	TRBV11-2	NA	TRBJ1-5	TGTGCCAGAGGCTATCAGCCCCAGGATTTT	CARGYQPQDF
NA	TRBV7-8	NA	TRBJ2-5	TGTGCCAGCTCCGGGTGGCGTGAGACCCAGTACTTC	CASSGWRETQYF
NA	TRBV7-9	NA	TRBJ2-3	TGTGCCAGCAGCACCCGGACAGTCACAGATACGCAGTATTTT	CASSTRTVTDTQYF
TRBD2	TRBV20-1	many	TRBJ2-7	TGCAGTGCCCGGGGACTAGCGGGAGACGAGCAGTACTTC	CSARGLAGDEQYF
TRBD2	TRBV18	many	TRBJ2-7	TGTGCCAGCTCACCGGGCTCGACTAGCGGACGCTACGAGCAGTACTTC	CASSPGSTSGRYEQYF
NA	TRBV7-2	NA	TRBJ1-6	TGTGCCAGCAGCTTAATGTCACCCCTCCACTTT	CASSLMSPLHF
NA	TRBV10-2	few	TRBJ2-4	TGCGCCAGCAGTGAGTCGAGAGTCAGAGGGCAGTACTTC	CASSESRVRGQYF
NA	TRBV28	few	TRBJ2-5	TGTGCCAGCAGTTTAGGACAGATCGAGACCCAGTACTTC	CASSLGQIETQYF
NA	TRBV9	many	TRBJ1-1	TGTGCCAGCAGCGTAGGGCAGCTAAACACTGAAGCTTTCTTT	CASSVGQLNTEAFF
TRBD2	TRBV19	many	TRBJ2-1	TGTGCCAGTAGCAGACCGGGACTAGCGGCCCACAATGAGCAGTTCTTC	CASSRPGLAAHNEQFF
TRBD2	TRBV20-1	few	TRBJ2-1	TGCAGTGCTAGCCCCCCTAGCGGGATCTACAATGAGCAGTTCTTC	CSASPPSGIYNEQFF
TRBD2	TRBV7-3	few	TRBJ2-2	TGTGCCAGCAGCCCGATGAGTAGCGGGAGTGATGGGGAGCTGTTTTTT	CASSPMSSGSDGELFF
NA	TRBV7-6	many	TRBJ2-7	TGTGCCAGCAGCTTGGGAGACTATCGGAACGAGCAGTACTTC	CASSLGDYRNEQYF
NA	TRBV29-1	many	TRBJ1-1	TGCAGCGTTGAACTGGGGTTGAACACTGAAGCTTTCTTT	CSVELGLNTEAFF
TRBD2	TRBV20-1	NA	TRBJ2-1	TGCAGTGCTTGGACTAGCGGGAGAGGTGAGCAGTTCTTC	CSAWTSGRGEQFF
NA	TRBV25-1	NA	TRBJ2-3	TGTGCCAGCAGTGAATCGGCTAGCAGCTCAGATACGCAGTATTTT	CASSESASSSDTQYF
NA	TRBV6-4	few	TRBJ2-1	TGTGCCAGCAGTGACTCGAGCGAGACAGAGCAGTTCTTC	CASSDSSETEQFF
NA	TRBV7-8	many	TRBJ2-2	TGTGCCAGCAGCTTTCCCGGGACCCCATCTGCTGAGGAGCTGTTTTTT	CASSFPGTPSAEELFF
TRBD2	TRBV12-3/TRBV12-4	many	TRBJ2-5	TGTGCCAGCAGTCGTCTGACTAGCGGGAGCGGGACCCAGTACTTC	CASSRLTSGSGTQYF
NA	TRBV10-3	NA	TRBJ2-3	TGTGCCATCAGCGTGGATGATACGCAGTATTTT	CAISVDDTQYF
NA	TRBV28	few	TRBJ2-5	TGTGCCAGCACCCCCGTTGGAGAGGGCGTCCAAGAGACCCAGTACTTC	CASTPVGEGVQETQYF
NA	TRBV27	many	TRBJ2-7	TGTGCCAGCAGCATGACTCAGACGGGGCACTACGAGCAGTACTTC	CASSMTQTGHYEQYF
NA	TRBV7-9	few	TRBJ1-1	TGTGCCAGCAGCTTAGAGGCCGGGAATGCTTTCTTT	CASSLEAGNAFF
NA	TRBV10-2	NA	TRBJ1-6	TGCGCCAGCGCTCACTCACCGAGTGATTCACCCCTCCACTTT	CASAHSPSDSPLHF
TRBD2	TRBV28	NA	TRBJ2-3	TGTGCCAGCAGTTTCTCGGGGGAGGGCCTGGAAGATACGCAGTATTTT	CASSFSGEGLEDTQYF
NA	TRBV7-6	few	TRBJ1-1	TGTGCCAGCAGCTTAGGGGAGGGCTCGGGCACTGAAGCTTTCTTT	CASSLGEGSGTEAFF
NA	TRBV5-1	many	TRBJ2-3	TGCGCCAGCAGCCGCGGTCCCACAGATACGCAGTATTTT	CASSRGPTDTQYF
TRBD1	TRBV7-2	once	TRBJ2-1	TGTGCCAGCAGCCGAAGGACAGGGGGCTTCAACAATGAGCAGTTCTTC	CASSRRTGGFNNEQFF
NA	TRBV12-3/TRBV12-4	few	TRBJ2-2	TGTGCCAGCATTCAGAACGTAGGGGAGCTGTTTTTT	CASIQNVGELFF
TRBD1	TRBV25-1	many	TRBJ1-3	TGTGCCAGCAGTGACTCCTGGACAGGGAGCTCTGGAAACACCATATATTTT	CASSDSWTGSSGNTIYF
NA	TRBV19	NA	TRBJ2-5	TGTGCCAGTAGTATAAGTGACACGACATCGGAGACCCAGTACTTC	CASSISDTTSETQYF
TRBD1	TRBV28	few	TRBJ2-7	TGTGCCAGCAACCCCGGACAGGGCGGAACCTACGAGCAGTACTTC	CASNPGQGGTYEQYF
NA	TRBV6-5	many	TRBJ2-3	TGTGCCAGCTCTAGGGGCGTCACAGATACGCAGTATTTT	CASSRGVTDTQYF
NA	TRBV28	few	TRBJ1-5	TGTGCCAGCAGTGCCGGGGCAGGGCATCAGCCCCAGCATTTT	CASSAGAGHQPQHF
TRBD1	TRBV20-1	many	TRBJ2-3	TGCAGTTCAGGGGGCGCAGATACGCAGTATTTT	CSSGGADTQYF
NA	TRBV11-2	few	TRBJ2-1	TGTGCCAGCAGCTTAGCGGGCCACCGAGAGCAGTTCTTC	CASSLAGHREQFF
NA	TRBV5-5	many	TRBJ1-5	TGTGCCAGCGGCAGGGTTGGATATAGCAATCAGCCCCAGCATTTT	CASGRVGYSNQPQHF
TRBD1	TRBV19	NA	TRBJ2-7	TGTGCCGGTGGGACAGGGAAGGCCTACGAGCAGTACTTC	CAGGTGKAYEQYF
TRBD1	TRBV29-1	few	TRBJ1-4	TGCAGCGTTGCGGGACAGGGAGGTGAAAAACTGTTTTTT	CSVAGQGGEKLFF
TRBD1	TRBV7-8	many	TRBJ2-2	TGTGCCAGCAGGGGACAGCTTCTAAACACCGGGGAGCTGTTTTTT	CASRGQLLNTGELFF
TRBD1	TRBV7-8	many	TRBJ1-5	TGTGCCAGCAGCTTGTCGGCAACAGGGGGAAATCAGCCCCAGCATTTT	CASSLSATGGNQPQHF
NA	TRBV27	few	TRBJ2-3	TGTGCCAGCAGTCTCGGCCTAGCCCGCACAGATACGCAGTATTTT	CASSLGLARTDTQYF
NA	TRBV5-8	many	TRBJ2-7	TGTGCCAGCAGCTTGGGAAATCGCAGGGGTGGTGAGCAGTACTTC	CASSLGNRRGGEQYF
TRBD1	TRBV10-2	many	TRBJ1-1	TGCGCCAGCAGTTCCTCCGGGGTTCCGGGACAGGCTTTCTTT	CASSSSGVPGQAFF
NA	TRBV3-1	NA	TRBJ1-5	TGTGCCAGCAGCCAAGGTCTACAGACTAATCAGCCCCAGCATTTT	CASSQGLQTNQPQHF
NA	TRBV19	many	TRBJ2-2	TGTGCCAGTAGCCCCGCGACGGAGAACACCGGGGAGCTGTTTTTT	CASSPATENTGELFF
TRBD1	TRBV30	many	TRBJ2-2	TGTGCCTGGACGACAGGGGGATCCGGGGAGCTGTTTTTT	CAWTTGGSGELFF
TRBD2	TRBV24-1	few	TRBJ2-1	TGTGCCACCAGGGACAGCGGGAGGGCCTTCAATGAGCAGTTCTTC	CATRDSGRAFNEQFF